Given below is one TCR beta chain in context. The sample belongs to a study of blood T cell repertoires in COVID-19. Study-wide background: Sites in the United States, Italy and Spain provided acute and convalescent COVID-19 samples. PBMCs, B-cell-depleted T cells, or T cells were the source of the cDNA or gDNA that made up the material.

In the authors' workflow: Using reference gene primer amplification, nucleated cell counts were estimated. The protocol was immunoSEQ multiplex PCR, while the TCRdb copy is restricted to in-frame clones and leaves out a portion. V and J calls and clone size are those listed in that table; D and trimming were worked out from the DNA. The sample holds 150,000 to 200,000 clones; 78% are singletons and the top ten take approximately 14%. This CDR3 has 13 residues. The junction had 1 base not matched to a gene; V was cut back by 6 bases and J by 4 bases. Germline V lookup: CDR1 LNHDA, CDR2 SQIVND (reference sequence).

This sequence was found in a woman aged 80 or older with acute or convalescent COVID-19. Specimen: peripheral blood. The chain links TRBV19 to TRBJ2-1, with 9 bases fitting TRBD2. CDR3 bases: TGTGCCAGTAGGACTAGCGGTTACAATGAGCAGTTCTTC. It is translated as CASRTSGYNEQFF.